The TCR beta chain under discussion was sequenced for a study of cytomegalovirus exposure and HLA in healthy donors. Overall study results and limits: In an earlier analysis, most TCR beta V segments were productive about 87% or about 30% of the time.

The sample holds a few counts of this clone. Its antigen remains unidentified. The CDR3 spans 14 residues. With V trimmed by 4 bases and J by 5 bases, 6 bases remained unmatched. CDR1 LGHNA and CDR2 YNFKEQ come from the germline V gene. The PCR was carried out with 60 Vbeta primers and 13 Jbeta primers. Only in-frame clones appear in the TCRdb table, and some are missing; sequencing was by immunoSEQ multiplex PCR. The sample has about 150,000 clones; about four fifths are singletons. The receptor was derived from a girl aged 5 to 17 in good health and CMV-seropositive. The chain carries TRBV4-2 and TRBJ2-3; 7 positions agree with TRBD2. Sequencing was performed on PBMCs. This CDR3 reads CASSPGTNLDTQYF. For the CDR3, the DNA is TGTGCCAGCAGCCCCGGGACTAATTTAGATACGCAGTATTTT.